A single sample is the source of the 3 T cell receptor beta chains below, sequenced in a study of shared clonotypes between healthy human individuals. The assay was immunoSEQ multiplex PCR, and TCRdb's table has in-frame clones only and misses some. Of 600,000 or so clones in the sample, 85% to 95% were seen once. Naive CD8 cells were CD45RO-negative, positively selected for CCR7, excluding terminally differentiated effector memory CD45RA+ cells. The sample consisted of naive CD8+ T cells sorted from blood. Every receptor here comes from a woman in her 30s in good health.

The rearrangement uses TRBV6-5 and TRBJ2-1, with D hard to call. V dropped 6 bases and J dropped 0 bases, with 9 bases sitting between them. CDR1 and CDR2 (germline): MNHEY, SVGAGI. There are 14 residues in the CDR3. The CDR3 nucleotides read TGTGCCAGCAGCCATTTGAGCTCCTACAATGAGCAGTTCTTC. This codes for CASSHLSSYNEQFF.

This chain links TRBV27 with TRBJ2-2; D is unresolved. The CDR3 totals 15 residues. The ends were cut back, 5 bases at V and 2 bases at J, with 12 bases in the middle. Germline assignment: CDR1 MNHEY and CDR2 SMNVEV (reference sequence). CDR3 protein: CASSERLENTGELFF. The CDR3 bases are TGTGCCAGCAGTGAACGACTGGAAAACACCGGGGAGCTGTTTTTT.

This clone appeared once. The chain has TRBV7-3 and TRBJ2-1; 11 bases align to TRBD2. The CDR3 is 15 residues long. Germline CDR1 is SGHTA and CDR2 is FQGTGA. V gave up 7 bases and J gave up 7 bases; unmatched junction bases: 9. The CDR3 bases are TGTGCCAGCATGTCACTAGCGGGAGTCAAGAATGAGCAGTTCTTC. Its protein is CASMSLAGVKNEQFF.